The text below deals with one T cell receptor (beta chain). This table comes from immunoSEQ multiplex PCR, and its TCRdb copy is limited to in-frame clones, with some not included. The sample shows approximately 54,000 clones, approximately 90% of them seen only once. The data originate from a study of blood T cell repertoires in COVID-19. For the study at large: Whether acute or convalescent, the COVID-19 samples came from the United States, Italy and Spain. In each case, the material was cDNA or gDNA derived from T cells, B-cell-depleted T cells, or PBMCs.

This TCR was recovered from a man between 45 and 60 years old with acute or convalescent COVID-19. The sequenced sample consisted of peripheral blood.

The CDR3 loop reads CASNHQGGGETQYF. CDR3 DNA: TGTGCCAGCAATCATCAGGGAGGAGGGGAGACCCAGTACTTC. The chain carries TRBV6-5 and TRBJ2-5, with D perhaps matching TRBD2 (6 bases). Germline CDR1 and CDR2: MNHEY and SVGAGI. The CDR3 extends over 14 amino acids. The V end lost 7 bases, the J end lost 5 bases, and 17 bases lay between the germline ends.